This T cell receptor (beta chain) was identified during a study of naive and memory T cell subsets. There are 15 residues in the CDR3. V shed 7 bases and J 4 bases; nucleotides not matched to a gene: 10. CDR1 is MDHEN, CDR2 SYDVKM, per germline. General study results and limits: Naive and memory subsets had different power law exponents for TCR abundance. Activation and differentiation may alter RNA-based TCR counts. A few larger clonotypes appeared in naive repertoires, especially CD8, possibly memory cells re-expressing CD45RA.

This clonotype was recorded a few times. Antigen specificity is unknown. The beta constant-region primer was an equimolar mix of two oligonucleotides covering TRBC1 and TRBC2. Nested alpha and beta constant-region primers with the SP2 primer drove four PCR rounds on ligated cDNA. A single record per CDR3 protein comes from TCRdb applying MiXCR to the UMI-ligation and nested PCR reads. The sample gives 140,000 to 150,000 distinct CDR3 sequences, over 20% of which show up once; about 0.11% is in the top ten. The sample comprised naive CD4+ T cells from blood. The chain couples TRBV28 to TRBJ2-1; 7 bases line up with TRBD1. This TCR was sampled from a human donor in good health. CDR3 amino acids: CASKTRQGYYNEQFF. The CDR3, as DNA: TGTGCCAGCAAAACCAGACAGGGATATTACAATGAGCAGTTCTTC.